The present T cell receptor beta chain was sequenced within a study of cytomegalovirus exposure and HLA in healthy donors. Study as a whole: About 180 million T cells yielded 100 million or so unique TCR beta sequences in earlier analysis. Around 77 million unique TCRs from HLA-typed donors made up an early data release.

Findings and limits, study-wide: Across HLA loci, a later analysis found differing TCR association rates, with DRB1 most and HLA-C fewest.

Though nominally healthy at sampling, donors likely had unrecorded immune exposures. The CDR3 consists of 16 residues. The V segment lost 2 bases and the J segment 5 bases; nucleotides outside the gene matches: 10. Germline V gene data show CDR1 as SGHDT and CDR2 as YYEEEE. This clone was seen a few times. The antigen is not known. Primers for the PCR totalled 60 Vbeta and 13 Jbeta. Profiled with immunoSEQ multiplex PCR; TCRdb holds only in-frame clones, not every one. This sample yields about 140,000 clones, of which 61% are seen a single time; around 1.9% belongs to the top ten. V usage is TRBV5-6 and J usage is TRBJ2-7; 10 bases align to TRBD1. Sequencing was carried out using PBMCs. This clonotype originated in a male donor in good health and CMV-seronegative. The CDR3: CASSFFLGQGSNEQYF. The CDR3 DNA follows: TGTGCCAGCAGCTTTTTTCTGGGACAGGGGTCTAACGAGCAGTACTTC.